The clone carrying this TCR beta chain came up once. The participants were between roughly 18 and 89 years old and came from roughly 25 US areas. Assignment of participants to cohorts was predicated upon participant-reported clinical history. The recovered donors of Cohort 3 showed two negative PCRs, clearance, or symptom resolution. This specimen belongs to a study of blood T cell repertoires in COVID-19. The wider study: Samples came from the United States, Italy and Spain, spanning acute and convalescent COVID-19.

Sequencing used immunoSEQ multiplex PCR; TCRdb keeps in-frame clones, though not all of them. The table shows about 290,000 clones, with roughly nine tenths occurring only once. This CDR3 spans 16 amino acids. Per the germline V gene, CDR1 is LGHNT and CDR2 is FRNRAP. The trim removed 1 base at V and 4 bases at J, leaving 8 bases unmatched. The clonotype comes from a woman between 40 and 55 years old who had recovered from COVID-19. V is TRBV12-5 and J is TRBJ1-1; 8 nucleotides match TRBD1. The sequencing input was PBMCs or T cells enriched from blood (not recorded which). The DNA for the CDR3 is TGTGCTAGTGGTTTGGCCCGACAGGGGAGTGGCACTGAAGCTTTCTTT. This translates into CASGLARQGSGTEAFF.